This is a list of T cell receptor beta chains from one sample in a study of T cells after yellow fever vaccination. TCRdb recomputed calls from the 5' RACE reads with MiXCR, one row per CDR3 protein. Of approximately 510,000 distinct CDR3 sequences in the sample, less than 25% are singletons; the top ten hold approximately 16%. The sample was PBMCs, taken 21 days after the first yellow fever vaccination. These receptors all stem from a man younger than 35 who received the YFV17D yellow fever vaccine. Each CDR3 is given with its conserved first and last residue. Each record gives: D gene, V gene, J gene, clone size, CDR3 protein, CDR3 DNA. D genes are given only for firm matches. Clone size appears in some rows only: once, few, many, or a class for an expanded clone.

d_call: -
v_call: TRBV7-9
j_call: TRBJ2-5
clone_size: -
cdr3_aa: CASTTETQYF
cdr3_nt: TGTGCCAGCACGACGGAGACCCAGTACTTC

d_call: -
v_call: TRBV7-3
j_call: TRBJ2-5
clone_size: few
cdr3_aa: CASSTGAGETQYF
cdr3_nt: TGTGCCAGCAGCACCGGAGCGGGAGAGACCCAGTACTTC

d_call: TRBD1
v_call: TRBV6-5
j_call: TRBJ1-2
clone_size: few
cdr3_aa: CASSSGQRIYGYTF
cdr3_nt: TGTGCCAGCAGTTCGGGACAGCGAATCTATGGCTACACCTTC

d_call: -
v_call: TRBV4-3
j_call: TRBJ2-2
clone_size: -
cdr3_aa: CASSHLYRTENTGELFF
cdr3_nt: TGCGCCAGCAGCCATCTTTATAGGACAGAAAACACCGGGGAGCTGTTTTTT

d_call: -
v_call: TRBV7-6
j_call: TRBJ1-2
clone_size: many
cdr3_aa: CASSFSTENYGYTF
cdr3_nt: TGTGCCAGCAGCTTCTCGACTGAGAACTATGGCTACACCTTC

d_call: -
v_call: TRBV9
j_call: TRBJ2-2
clone_size: -
cdr3_aa: CASSVHANTGELFF
cdr3_nt: TGTGCCAGCAGCGTACACGCGAACACCGGGGAGCTGTTTTTT

d_call: -
v_call: TRBV12-3/TRBV12-4
j_call: TRBJ2-2
clone_size: few
cdr3_aa: CASSWAGTGELFF
cdr3_nt: TGTGCCAGCAGTTGGGCTGGGACCGGGGAGCTGTTTTTT

d_call: -
v_call: TRBV6-5
j_call: TRBJ2-3
clone_size: -
cdr3_aa: CASSYSPGRLDTQYF
cdr3_nt: TGTGCCAGCAGTTACTCGCCAGGGCGTTTAGATACGCAGTATTTT

d_call: TRBD1
v_call: TRBV7-3
j_call: TRBJ2-1
clone_size: -
cdr3_aa: CASSSGTATYNEQFF
cdr3_nt: TGTGCCAGCAGCTCCGGGACAGCCACCTACAATGAGCAGTTCTTC

d_call: TRBD1
v_call: TRBV7-2
j_call: TRBJ2-7
clone_size: -
cdr3_aa: CASREAGGDYYEQYF
cdr3_nt: TGTGCCAGCAGGGAGGCAGGGGGCGACTACTACGAGCAGTACTTC

d_call: -
v_call: TRBV7-3
j_call: TRBJ2-2
clone_size: -
cdr3_aa: CASSAGPGLPGELFF
cdr3_nt: TGTGCCAGCAGCGCCGGGCCCGGTTTACCCGGGGAGCTGTTTTTT

d_call: TRBD2
v_call: TRBV7-2
j_call: TRBJ2-1
clone_size: -
cdr3_aa: CASSFLGGAGYNEQFF
cdr3_nt: TGTGCCAGCAGCTTTCTCGGGGGGGCCGGTTACAATGAGCAGTTCTTC

d_call: -
v_call: TRBV6-2/TRBV6-3
j_call: TRBJ1-6
clone_size: -
cdr3_aa: CASRDSQSSYNSPLHF
cdr3_nt: TGTGCCAGCAGAGATTCCCAAAGCTCCTATAATTCACCCCTCCACTTT

d_call: -
v_call: TRBV4-3
j_call: TRBJ2-7
clone_size: -
cdr3_aa: CASSQGRVGPYEQYF
cdr3_nt: TGCGCCAGCAGCCAAGGCCGGGTAGGGCCCTACGAGCAGTACTTC

d_call: -
v_call: TRBV7-2
j_call: TRBJ2-7
clone_size: few
cdr3_aa: CASSLEAGRLGGQYF
cdr3_nt: TGTGCCAGCAGCTTAGAGGCAGGGCGGCTGGGCGGTCAGTACTTC

d_call: -
v_call: TRBV21-1
j_call: TRBJ2-1
clone_size: -
cdr3_aa: CAGERERGF
cdr3_nt: TGTGCCGGGGAACGGGAGCGGGGGTTC

d_call: TRBD2
v_call: TRBV4-2
j_call: TRBJ2-5
clone_size: few
cdr3_aa: CASSQPGGWETQYF
cdr3_nt: TGTGCCAGCAGCCAGCCGGGGGGTTGGGAGACCCAGTACTTC

d_call: -
v_call: TRBV11-1
j_call: TRBJ2-5
clone_size: -
cdr3_aa: CASSRSHQETQYF
cdr3_nt: TGTGCCAGCAGCCGCAGCCACCAAGAGACCCAGTACTTC

d_call: TRBD2
v_call: TRBV4-2
j_call: TRBJ2-1
clone_size: -
cdr3_aa: CASSQGQLAGGHLEQFF
cdr3_nt: TGTGCCAGCAGCCAAGGCCAACTAGCGGGGGGGCACCTTGAGCAGTTCTTC

d_call: TRBD2
v_call: TRBV11-2
j_call: TRBJ2-3
clone_size: few
cdr3_aa: CASSLGRYGTSSADTQYF
cdr3_nt: TGTGCCAGCAGCCTGGGGCGATACGGGACTAGCAGTGCAGATACGCAGTATTTT

d_call: -
v_call: TRBV6-2/TRBV6-3
j_call: TRBJ2-3
clone_size: -
cdr3_aa: CASSYSTRDLSTDTQYF
cdr3_nt: TGTGCCAGCAGTTACTCAACCCGGGACCTGAGCACAGATACGCAGTATTTT

d_call: -
v_call: TRBV5-1
j_call: TRBJ2-5
clone_size: -
cdr3_aa: CASSWRAGREETQYF
cdr3_nt: TGCGCCAGCAGCTGGCGGGCGGGGCGAGAAGAGACCCAGTACTTC

d_call: -
v_call: TRBV11-3
j_call: TRBJ2-1
clone_size: -
cdr3_aa: CASSLSRGEQFF
cdr3_nt: TGTGCCAGCAGCTTAAGTAGGGGTGAGCAGTTCTTC

d_call: -
v_call: TRBV20-1
j_call: TRBJ2-1
clone_size: -
cdr3_aa: CSAPRSLSYNEQFF
cdr3_nt: TGCAGTGCTCCGCGGAGCTTATCCTACAATGAGCAGTTCTTC

d_call: -
v_call: TRBV7-2
j_call: TRBJ2-1
clone_size: -
cdr3_aa: CASTRDHGRVDNEQFF
cdr3_nt: TGTGCCAGCACCCGGGATCACGGGCGGGTCGACAATGAGCAGTTCTTC

d_call: -
v_call: TRBV7-2
j_call: TRBJ2-7
clone_size: -
cdr3_aa: CASSPRPSGGTYEQYF
cdr3_nt: TGTGCCAGCAGCCCCCGACCGTCAGGGGGGACTTACGAGCAGTACTTC

d_call: TRBD1
v_call: TRBV9
j_call: TRBJ1-2
clone_size: -
cdr3_aa: CASSVGQGDGYTF
cdr3_nt: TGTGCCAGCAGCGTAGGACAGGGGGACGGCTACACCTTC

d_call: TRBD2
v_call: TRBV5-1
j_call: TRBJ2-7
clone_size: -
cdr3_aa: CASNTGGGTYEQYF
cdr3_nt: TGCGCCAGCAACACGGGGGGAGGGACCTACGAGCAGTACTTC

d_call: -
v_call: TRBV5-1
j_call: TRBJ1-1
clone_size: -
cdr3_aa: CASSFISGGRTEAFF
cdr3_nt: TGCGCCAGCAGCTTTATTTCCGGAGGACGGACTGAAGCTTTCTTT

d_call: TRBD2
v_call: TRBV4-1
j_call: TRBJ2-7
clone_size: -
cdr3_aa: CASSQEMRGDLAYEQYF
cdr3_nt: TGCGCCAGCAGCCAAGAGATGCGGGGGGACCTAGCCTACGAGCAGTACTTC

d_call: -
v_call: TRBV27
j_call: TRBJ2-6
clone_size: few
cdr3_aa: CASSGWSSGANVLTF
cdr3_nt: TGTGCCAGCAGTGGCTGGAGCTCTGGGGCCAACGTCCTGACTTTC

d_call: -
v_call: TRBV2
j_call: TRBJ2-2
clone_size: few
cdr3_aa: CASSDRARTGELFF
cdr3_nt: TGTGCCAGCAGTGACAGGGCGAGGACCGGGGAGCTGTTTTTT

d_call: -
v_call: TRBV7-8
j_call: TRBJ2-3
clone_size: few
cdr3_aa: CASSSRVALSTDTQYF
cdr3_nt: TGTGCCAGCAGCTCCAGGGTGGCGCTTAGCACAGATACGCAGTATTTT

d_call: -
v_call: TRBV5-1
j_call: TRBJ2-3
clone_size: -
cdr3_aa: CASSLSSAFTSTDTQYF
cdr3_nt: TGCGCCAGCAGCTTAAGCAGCGCGTTCACTAGCACAGATACGCAGTATTTT

d_call: -
v_call: TRBV27
j_call: TRBJ2-4
clone_size: few
cdr3_aa: CASAWGAGGIQYF
cdr3_nt: TGTGCCAGCGCCTGGGGGGCAGGGGGCATTCAGTACTTC

d_call: -
v_call: TRBV6-2/TRBV6-3
j_call: TRBJ2-1
clone_size: -
cdr3_aa: CASSYGSLGYNEQFF
cdr3_nt: TGTGCCAGCAGCTATGGTAGTTTAGGATACAATGAGCAGTTCTTC

d_call: TRBD2
v_call: TRBV19
j_call: TRBJ2-1
clone_size: few
cdr3_aa: CASSIDGGGSYNEQFF
cdr3_nt: TGTGCCAGTAGTATAGATGGGGGAGGGTCCTACAATGAGCAGTTCTTC

d_call: TRBD1
v_call: TRBV5-1
j_call: TRBJ2-3
clone_size: few
cdr3_aa: CASNSGQGADTQYF
cdr3_nt: TGCGCCAGCAATTCGGGACAGGGGGCCGATACGCAGTATTTT

d_call: -
v_call: TRBV27
j_call: TRBJ2-2
clone_size: -
cdr3_aa: CASHLGASGNTGELFF
cdr3_nt: TGTGCCAGCCACTTGGGGGCTAGCGGAAACACCGGGGAGCTGTTTTTT

d_call: -
v_call: TRBV12-5
j_call: TRBJ1-2
clone_size: -
cdr3_aa: CASARGYGYTF
cdr3_nt: TGTGCTAGTGCCCGGGGCTATGGCTACACCTTC

d_call: -
v_call: TRBV9
j_call: TRBJ1-1
clone_size: -
cdr3_aa: CASSGKFGDAEAFF
cdr3_nt: TGTGCCAGCAGCGGTAAGTTCGGAGACGCTGAAGCTTTCTTT